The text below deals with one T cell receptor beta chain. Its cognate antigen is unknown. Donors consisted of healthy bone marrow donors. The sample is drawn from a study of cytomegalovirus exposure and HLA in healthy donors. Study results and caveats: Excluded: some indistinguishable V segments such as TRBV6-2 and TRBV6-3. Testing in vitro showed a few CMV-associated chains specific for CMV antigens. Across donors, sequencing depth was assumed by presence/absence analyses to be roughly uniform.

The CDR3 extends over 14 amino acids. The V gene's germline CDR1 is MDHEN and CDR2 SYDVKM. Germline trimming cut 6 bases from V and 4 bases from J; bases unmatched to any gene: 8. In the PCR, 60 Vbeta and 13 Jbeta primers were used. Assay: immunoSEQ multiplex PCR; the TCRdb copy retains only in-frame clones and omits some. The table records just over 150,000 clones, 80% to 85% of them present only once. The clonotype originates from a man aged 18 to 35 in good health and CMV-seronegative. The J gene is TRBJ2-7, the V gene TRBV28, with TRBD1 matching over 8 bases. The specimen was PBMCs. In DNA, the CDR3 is TGTGCCAGCAGCGTTAGGACAGGGTTGTACGAGCAGTACTTC. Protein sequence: CASSVRTGLYEQYF.